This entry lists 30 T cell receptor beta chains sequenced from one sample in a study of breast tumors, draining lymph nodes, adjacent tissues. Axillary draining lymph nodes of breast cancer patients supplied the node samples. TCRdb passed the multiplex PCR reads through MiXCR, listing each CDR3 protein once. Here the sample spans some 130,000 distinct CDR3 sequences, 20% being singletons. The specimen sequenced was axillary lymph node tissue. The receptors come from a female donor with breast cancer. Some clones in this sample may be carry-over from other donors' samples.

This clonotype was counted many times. The CDR3: CSARGGSRYNEQFF. The DNA for the CDR3 is TGCAGTGCTAGAGGCGGGAGTCGGTACAATGAGCAGTTCTTC. V and J are TRBV20-1 and TRBJ2-1; 7 bases line up with TRBD2. V shed 1 base, J shed 4 bases, and the junction held 4 bases outside the gene matches. CDR3 length equals 14 residues. Germline lookup yields CDR1 DFQATT and CDR2 SNEGSKA (reference sequence).

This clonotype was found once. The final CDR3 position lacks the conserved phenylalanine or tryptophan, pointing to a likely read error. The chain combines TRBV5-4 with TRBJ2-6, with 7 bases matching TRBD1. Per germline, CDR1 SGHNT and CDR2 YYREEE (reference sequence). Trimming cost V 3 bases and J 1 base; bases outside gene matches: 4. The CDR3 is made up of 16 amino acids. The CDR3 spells CASSSHRGSGANVLTL. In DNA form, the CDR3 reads TGTGCCAGCAGCTCACACAGGGGTTCTGGGGCCAACGTCCTGACTCTC.

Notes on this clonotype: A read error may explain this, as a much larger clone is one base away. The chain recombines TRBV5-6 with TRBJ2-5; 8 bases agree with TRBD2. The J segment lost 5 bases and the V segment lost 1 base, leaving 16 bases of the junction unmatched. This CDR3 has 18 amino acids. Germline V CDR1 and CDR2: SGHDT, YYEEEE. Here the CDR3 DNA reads TGTGCCAGCAGCTTGAGTAGATTCAGCGGGGGTGGATGGGAGACCCAGTACTTC. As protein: CASSLSRFSGGGWETQYF.

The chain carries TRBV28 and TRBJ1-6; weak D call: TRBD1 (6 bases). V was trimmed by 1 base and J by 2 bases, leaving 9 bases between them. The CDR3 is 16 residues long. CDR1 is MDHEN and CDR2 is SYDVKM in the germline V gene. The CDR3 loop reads CASSLLQGTYNSPLHF. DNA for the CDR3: TGTGCCAGCAGTTTATTACAGGGAACCTATAATTCACCCCTCCACTTT.

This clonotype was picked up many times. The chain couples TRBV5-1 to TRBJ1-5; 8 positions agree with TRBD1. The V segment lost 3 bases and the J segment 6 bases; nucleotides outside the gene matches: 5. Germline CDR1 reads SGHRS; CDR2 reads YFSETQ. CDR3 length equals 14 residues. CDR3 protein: CASSSGQGGQPQHF. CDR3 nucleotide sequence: TGCGCCAGCAGCTCAGGACAGGGCGGTCAGCCCCAGCATTTT.

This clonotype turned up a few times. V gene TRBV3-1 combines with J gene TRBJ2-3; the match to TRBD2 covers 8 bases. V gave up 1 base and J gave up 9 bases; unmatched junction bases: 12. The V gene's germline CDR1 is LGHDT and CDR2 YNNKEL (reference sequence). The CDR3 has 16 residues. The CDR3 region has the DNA TGTGCCAGCAGCCAAGCCGACGTGGGACTAGGGGGGACGCAGTATTTT. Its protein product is CASSQADVGLGGTQYF.

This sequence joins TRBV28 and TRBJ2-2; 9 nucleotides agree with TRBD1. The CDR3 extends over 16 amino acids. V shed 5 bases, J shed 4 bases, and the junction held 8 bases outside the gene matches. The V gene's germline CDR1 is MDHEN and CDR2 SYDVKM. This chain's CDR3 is CASSAGTGNTTGELFF. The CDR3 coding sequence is TGTGCCAGCAGTGCTGGGACAGGGAATACCACCGGGGAGCTGTTTTTT.

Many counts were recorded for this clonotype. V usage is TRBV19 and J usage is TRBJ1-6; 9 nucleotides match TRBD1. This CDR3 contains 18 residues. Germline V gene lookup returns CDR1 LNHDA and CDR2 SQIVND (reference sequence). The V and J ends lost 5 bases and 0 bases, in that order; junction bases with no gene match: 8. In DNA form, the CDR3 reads TGTGCCAGTAGTCCCAGACAGGGGGGCGCCTCCTATAATTCACCCCTCCACTTT. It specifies CASSPRQGGASYNSPLHF. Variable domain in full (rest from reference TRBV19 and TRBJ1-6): DGGITQSPKYLFRKEGQNVTLSCEQNLNHDAMYWYRQDPGQGLRLIYYSQIVNDFQKGDIAEGYSVSREKKESFPLTVTSAQKNPTAFYLCASSPRQGGASYNSPLHFGNGTRLTVT.

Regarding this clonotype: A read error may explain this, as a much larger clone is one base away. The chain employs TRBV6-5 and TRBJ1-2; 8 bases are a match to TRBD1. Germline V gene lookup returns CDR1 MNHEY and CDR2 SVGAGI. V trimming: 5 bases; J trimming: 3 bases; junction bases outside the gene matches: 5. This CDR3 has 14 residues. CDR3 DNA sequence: TGTGCCAGCAGTATCGACAGGGGTGACTATGGCTACACCTTC. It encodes CASSIDRGDYGYTF.

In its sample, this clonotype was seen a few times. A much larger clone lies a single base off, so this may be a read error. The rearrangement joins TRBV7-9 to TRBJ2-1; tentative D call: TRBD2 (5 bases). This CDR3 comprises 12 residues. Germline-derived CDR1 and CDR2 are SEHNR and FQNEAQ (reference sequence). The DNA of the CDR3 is TGTGCCAGCAGCCCCCGGAGGAGTGAGCAGTCCTTC. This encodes CASSPRRSEQSF.

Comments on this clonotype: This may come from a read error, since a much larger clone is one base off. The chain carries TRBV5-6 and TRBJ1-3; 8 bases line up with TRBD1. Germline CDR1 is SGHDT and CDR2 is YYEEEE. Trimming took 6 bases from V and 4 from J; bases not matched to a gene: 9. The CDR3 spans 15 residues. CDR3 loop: CASNLRTGRGNTIYF. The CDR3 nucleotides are TGTGCCAGCAACTTACGGACAGGGAGGGGAAACACCATATATTTT.

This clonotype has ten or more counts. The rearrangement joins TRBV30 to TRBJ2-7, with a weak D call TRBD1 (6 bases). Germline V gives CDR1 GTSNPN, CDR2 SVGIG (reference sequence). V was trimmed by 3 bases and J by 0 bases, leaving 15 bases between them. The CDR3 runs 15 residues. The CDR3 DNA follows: TGTGCCTGGAGCCAAGGACAGACAAGCTCCTACGAGCAGTACTTC. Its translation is CAWSQGQTSSYEQYF.

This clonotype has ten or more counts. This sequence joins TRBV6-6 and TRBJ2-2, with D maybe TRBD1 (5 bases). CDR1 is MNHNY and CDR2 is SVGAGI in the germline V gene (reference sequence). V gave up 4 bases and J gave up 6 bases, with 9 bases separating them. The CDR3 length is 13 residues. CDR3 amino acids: CASSSRAPGELFF. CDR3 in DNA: TGTGCCAGCAGTTCCAGGGCCCCCGGGGAGCTGTTTTTT.

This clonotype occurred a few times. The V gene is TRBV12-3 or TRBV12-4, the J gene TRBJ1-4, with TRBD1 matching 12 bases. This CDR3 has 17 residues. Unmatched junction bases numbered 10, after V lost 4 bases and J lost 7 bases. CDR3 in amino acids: CASSSSRDRGRGEKLFF. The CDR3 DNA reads TGTGCCAGCAGTTCGTCCCGGGACAGGGGGCGCGGTGAAAAACTGTTTTTT.

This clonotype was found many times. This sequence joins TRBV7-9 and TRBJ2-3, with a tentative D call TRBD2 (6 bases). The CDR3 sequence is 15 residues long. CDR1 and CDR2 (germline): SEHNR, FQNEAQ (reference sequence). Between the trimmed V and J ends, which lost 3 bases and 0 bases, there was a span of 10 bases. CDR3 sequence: CASSFVGGSTDTQYF. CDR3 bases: TGTGCCAGCAGCTTTGTGGGAGGTAGCACAGATACGCAGTATTTT.

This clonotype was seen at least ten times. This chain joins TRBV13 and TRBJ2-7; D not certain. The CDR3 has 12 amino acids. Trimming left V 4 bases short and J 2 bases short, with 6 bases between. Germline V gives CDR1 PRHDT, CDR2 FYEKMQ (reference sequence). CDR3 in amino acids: CASSSETYEQYF. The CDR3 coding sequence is TGTGCCAGCAGCTCCGAAACCTACGAGCAGTACTTC.

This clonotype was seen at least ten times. The DNA of the CDR3 is TGTGCCAGCAGCTTGCTAGGTTTTCGGGAGACCCAGTACTTC. Its protein product is CASSLLGFRETQYF. This chain uses TRBV5-4 with TRBJ2-5, with D unclear. CDR1 is SGHNT and CDR2 is YYREEE in the germline V gene (reference sequence). V shed 1 base and J shed 5 bases, with 12 bases lying between them. The CDR3 consists of 14 residues. The full variable domain, in which reference TRBV5-4 and TRBJ2-5 provide the parts outside the CDR3, is ETGVTQSPTHLIKTRGQQVTLRCSSQSGHNTVSWYQQALGQGPQFIFQYYREEENGRGNFPPRFSGLQFPNYSSELNVNALELDDSALYLCASSLLGFRETQYFGPGTRLLVL.

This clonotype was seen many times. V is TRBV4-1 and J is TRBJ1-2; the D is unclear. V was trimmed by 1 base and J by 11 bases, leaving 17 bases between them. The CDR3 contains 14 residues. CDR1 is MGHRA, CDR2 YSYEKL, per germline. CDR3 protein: CASSQAGNLGRYTF. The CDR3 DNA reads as TGCGCCAGCAGCCAAGCTGGCAACTTGGGGAGGTACACCTTC.

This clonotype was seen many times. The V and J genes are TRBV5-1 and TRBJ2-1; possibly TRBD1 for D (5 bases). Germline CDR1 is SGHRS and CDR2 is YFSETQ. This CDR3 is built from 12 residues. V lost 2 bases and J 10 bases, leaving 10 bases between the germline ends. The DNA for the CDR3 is TGCGCCAGCAGCTTAACAGGTATCGAGCAGTTCTTC. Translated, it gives CASSLTGIEQFF. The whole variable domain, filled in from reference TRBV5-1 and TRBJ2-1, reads KAGVTQTPRYLIKTRGQQVTLSCSPISGHRSVSWYQQTPGQGLQFLFEYFSETQRNKGNFPGRFSGRQFSNSRSEMNVSTLELGDSALYLCASSLTGIEQFFGPGTRLTVL.

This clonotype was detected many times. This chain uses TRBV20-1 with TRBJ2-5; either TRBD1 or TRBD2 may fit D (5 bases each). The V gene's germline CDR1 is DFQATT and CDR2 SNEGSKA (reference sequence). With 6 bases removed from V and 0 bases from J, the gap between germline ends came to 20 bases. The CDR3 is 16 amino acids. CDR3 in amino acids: CSALERTGQYQETQYF. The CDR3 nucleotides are TGCAGTGCCCTAGAGCGGACGGGGCAGTACCAAGAGACCCAGTACTTC.

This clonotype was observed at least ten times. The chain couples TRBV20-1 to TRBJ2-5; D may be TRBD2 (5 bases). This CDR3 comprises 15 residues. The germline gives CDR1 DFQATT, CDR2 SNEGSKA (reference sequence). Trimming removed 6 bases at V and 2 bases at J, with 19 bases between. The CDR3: CSAVIGAVSQETQYF. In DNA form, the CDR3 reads TGCAGTGCCGTGATTGGAGCGGTGTCACAAGAGACCCAGTACTTC.

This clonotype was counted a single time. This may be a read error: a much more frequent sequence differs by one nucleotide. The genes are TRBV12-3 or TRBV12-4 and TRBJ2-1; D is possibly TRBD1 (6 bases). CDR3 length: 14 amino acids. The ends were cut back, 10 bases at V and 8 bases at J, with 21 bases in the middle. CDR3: CATKGQFVTDEQFF. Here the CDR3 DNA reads TGTGCCACCAAAGGACAGTTTGTAACGGATGAGCAGTTCTTC.

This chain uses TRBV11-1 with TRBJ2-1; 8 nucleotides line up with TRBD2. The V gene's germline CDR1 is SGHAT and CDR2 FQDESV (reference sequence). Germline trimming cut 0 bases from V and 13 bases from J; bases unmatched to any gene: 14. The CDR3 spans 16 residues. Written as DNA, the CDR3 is TGTGCCAGCAGCTTAGCGCCCACTCCGCGGGAGGTAGGTCAGTTCTTC. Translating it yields CASSLAPTPREVGQFF.

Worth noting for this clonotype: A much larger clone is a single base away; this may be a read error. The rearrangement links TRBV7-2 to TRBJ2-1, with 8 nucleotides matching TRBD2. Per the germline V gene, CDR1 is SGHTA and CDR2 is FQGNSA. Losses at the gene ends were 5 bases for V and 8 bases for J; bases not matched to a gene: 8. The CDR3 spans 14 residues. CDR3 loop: CASSVRDGGDEQFF. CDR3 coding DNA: TGTGCCAGCAGCGTCCGGGACGGGGGGGATGAGCAGTTCTTC.

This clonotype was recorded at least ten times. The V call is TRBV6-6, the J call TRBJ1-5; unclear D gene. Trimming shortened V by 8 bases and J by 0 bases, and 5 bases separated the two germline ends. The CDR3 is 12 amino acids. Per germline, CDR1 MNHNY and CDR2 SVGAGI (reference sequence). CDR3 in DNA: TGTGCCAGCCAGTATAGCAATCAGCCCCAGCATTTT. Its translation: CASQYSNQPQHF.

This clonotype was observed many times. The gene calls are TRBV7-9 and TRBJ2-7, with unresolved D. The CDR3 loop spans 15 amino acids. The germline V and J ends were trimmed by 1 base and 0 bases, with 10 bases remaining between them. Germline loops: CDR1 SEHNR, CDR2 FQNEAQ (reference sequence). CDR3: CASSLEATSSYEQYF. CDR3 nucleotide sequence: TGTGCCAGCAGCTTAGAGGCGACGAGCTCCTACGAGCAGTACTTC.

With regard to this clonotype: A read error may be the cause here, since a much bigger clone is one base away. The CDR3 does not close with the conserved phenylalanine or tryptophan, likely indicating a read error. Here the CDR3 reads CASWKRENALNEQFS. DNA for the CDR3: TGTGCCAGCTGGAAGCGGGAGAATGCCCTGAATGAGCAGTTCTCC. The gene calls are TRBV5-4 and TRBJ2-1; TRBD2 aligns across 8 bases. This CDR3 contains 15 residues. The V segment lost 7 bases and the J segment 7 bases; nucleotides outside the gene matches: 13. Germline lookup yields CDR1 SGHNT and CDR2 YYREEE (reference sequence).

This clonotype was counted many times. The DNA for the CDR3 is TGTGCCAGCGTACTACAGGGGGCGGGGGAGACCCAGTACTTC. Translating it yields CASVLQGAGETQYF. The chain has TRBV2 and TRBJ2-5; the match to TRBD1 covers 9 bases. The germline gives CDR1 SNHLY, CDR2 FYNNEI. This CDR3 has 14 amino acids. V gave up 8 bases and J gave up 5 bases; unmatched junction bases: 9.

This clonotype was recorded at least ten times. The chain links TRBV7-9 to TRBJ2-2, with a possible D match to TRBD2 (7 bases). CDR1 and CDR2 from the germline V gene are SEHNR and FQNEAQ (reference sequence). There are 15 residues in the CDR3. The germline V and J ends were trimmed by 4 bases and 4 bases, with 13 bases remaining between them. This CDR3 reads CASSYGGLSTGELFF. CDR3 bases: TGTGCCAGCAGCTACGGGGGGCTGAGCACCGGGGAGCTGTTTTTT.

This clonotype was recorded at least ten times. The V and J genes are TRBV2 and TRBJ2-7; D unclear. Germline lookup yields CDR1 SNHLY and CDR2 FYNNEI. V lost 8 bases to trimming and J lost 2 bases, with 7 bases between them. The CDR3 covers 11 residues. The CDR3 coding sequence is TGTGCCAGCTTGATTACCTACGAGCAGTACTTC. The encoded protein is CASLITYEQYF.